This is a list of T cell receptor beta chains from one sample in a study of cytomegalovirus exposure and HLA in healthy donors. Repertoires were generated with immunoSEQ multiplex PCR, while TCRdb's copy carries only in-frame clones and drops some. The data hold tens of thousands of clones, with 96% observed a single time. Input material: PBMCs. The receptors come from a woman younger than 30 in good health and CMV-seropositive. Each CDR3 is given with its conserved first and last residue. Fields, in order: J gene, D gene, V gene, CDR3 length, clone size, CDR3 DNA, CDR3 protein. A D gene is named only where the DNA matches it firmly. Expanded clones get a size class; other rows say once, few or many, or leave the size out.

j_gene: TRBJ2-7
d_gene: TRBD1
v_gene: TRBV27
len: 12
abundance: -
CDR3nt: TGTGCCAGCAGACAGGGGGGTAACGAGCAGTACTTC
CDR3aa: CASRQGGNEQYF

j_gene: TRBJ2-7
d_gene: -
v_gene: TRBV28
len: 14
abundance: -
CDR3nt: TGTGCCAGCAGTCCACTGGGGGGATTCTACGAGCAGTACTTC
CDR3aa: CASSPLGGFYEQYF

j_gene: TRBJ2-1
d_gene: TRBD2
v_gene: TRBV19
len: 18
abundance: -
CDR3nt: TGTGCCAGTAGTGGGACCGGGACTAGCGGGAGGGCCCACAATGAGCAGTTCTTC
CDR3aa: CASSGTGTSGRAHNEQFF

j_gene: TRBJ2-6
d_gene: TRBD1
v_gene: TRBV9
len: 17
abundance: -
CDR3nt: TGTGCCAGCAGCCCGGACAGGGGGAACTCTGGGGCCAACGTCCTGACTTTC
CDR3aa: CASSPDRGNSGANVLTF

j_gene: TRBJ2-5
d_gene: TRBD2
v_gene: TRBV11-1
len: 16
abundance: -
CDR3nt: TGTGCCAGCACCCCCGGAGGGGTAGCGGGAGTAGAGACCCAGTACTTC
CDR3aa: CASTPGGVAGVETQYF

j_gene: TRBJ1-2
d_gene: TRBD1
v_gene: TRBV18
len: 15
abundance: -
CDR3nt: TGTGCCAGCTCACCTAAACAACAGGGGAGCTATGGCTACACCTTC
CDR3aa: CASSPKQQGSYGYTF

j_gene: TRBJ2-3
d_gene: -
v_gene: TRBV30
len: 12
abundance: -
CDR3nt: TGTGCCTGGAGTGCCCTCGTTAATACGCAGTATTTT
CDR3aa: CAWSALVNTQYF

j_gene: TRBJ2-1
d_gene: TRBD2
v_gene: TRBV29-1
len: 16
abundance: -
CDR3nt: TGCAGCGTTGAGTCCCCTAGCGGGAGCTCCTACAATGAGCAGTTCTTC
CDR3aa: CSVESPSGSSYNEQFF

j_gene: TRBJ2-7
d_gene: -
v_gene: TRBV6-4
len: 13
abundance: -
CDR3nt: TGTGCCAGCAAGTTTAAGGGGGCCTACGAGCAGTACTTC
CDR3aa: CASKFKGAYEQYF

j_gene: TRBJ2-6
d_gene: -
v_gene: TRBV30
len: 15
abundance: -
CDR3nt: TGTGCCTGGAGTGTAGAGGACTCTGGGGCCAACGTCCTGACTTTC
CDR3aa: CAWSVEDSGANVLTF

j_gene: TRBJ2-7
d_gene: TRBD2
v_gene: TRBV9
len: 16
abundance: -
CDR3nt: TGTGCCAGCAGCGTAGAGCCAGCGGGAGGCTCCTACGAGCAGTACTTC
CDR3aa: CASSVEPAGGSYEQYF

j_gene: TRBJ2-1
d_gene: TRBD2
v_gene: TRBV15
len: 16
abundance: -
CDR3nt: TGTGCCACCAGCAGGCTGGCCGGGACTAGCTACAATGAGCAGTTCTTC
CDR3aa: CATSRLAGTSYNEQFF

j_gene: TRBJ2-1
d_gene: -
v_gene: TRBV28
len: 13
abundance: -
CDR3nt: TGTGCCACCCGGAGGGTAGAGAGCAATGAGCAGTTCTTC
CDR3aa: CATRRVESNEQFF

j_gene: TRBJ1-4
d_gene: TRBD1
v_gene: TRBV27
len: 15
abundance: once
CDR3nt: TGTGCCAGCAGCTTAGGGGGGACAGGGGCTGAAAAACTGTTTTTT
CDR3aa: CASSLGGTGAEKLFF

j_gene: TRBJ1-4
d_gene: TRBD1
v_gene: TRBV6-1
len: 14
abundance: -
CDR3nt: TGTGCCACCCTCGAAGGGGACAGGGGGCAAAAACTGTTTTTT
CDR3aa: CATLEGDRGQKLFF

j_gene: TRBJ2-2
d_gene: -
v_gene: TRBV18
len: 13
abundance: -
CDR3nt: TGTGCCAGCTCACCACCTAACAGGGTTAGGCTGTTTTTT
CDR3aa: CASSPPNRVRLFF

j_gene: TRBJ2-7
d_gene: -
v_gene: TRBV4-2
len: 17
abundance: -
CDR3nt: TGTGCCAGCAGCCAAGAAACAGGGCGGACGACCTTATACGAGCAGTACTTC
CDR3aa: CASSQETGRTTLYEQYF

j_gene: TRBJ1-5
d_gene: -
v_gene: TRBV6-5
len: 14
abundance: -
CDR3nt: TGTGCCAGTCGAGAGGGAGTTGGAAATCAGCCCCAGCATTTT
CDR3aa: CASREGVGNQPQHF

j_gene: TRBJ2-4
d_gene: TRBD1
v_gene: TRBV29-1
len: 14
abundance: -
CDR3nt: TGCAGCGTTGAGGACAGGGTAGCCAAAAACATTCAGTACTTC
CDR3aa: CSVEDRVAKNIQYF

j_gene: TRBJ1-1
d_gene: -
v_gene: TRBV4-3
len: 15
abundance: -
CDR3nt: TGCGCCAGCAGCCAATGGACAGCCTCCGCGACTGAAGCTTTCTTT
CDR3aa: CASSQWTASATEAFF

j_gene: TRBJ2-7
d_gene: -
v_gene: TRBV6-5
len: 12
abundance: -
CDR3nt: TGTGCCAGCAGGGGCGGGGTGGGTGAGCAGTACTTC
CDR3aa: CASRGGVGEQYF

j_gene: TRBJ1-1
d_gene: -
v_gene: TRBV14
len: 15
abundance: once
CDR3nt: TGTGCCAGCAGTCCCCCCACAGGTAGGGGCGGTGAAGCTTTCTTT
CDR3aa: CASSPPTGRGGEAFF

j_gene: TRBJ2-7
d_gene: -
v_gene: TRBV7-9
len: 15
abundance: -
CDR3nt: TGTGCCAGCAGCTTAGCTCAGGGGCCCTACTACGAGCAGTACTTC
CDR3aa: CASSLAQGPYYEQYF

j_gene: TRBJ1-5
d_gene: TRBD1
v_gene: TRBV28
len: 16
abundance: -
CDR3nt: TGTGCCAGCAGTTTCGGACAGGGAACAGGCAATCAGCCCCAGCATTTT
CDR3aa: CASSFGQGTGNQPQHF

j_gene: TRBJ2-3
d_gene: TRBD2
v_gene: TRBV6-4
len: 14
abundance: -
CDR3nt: TGTGCCAGCAGTGAGCGGGAGGACACAGATACGCAGTATTTT
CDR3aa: CASSEREDTDTQYF

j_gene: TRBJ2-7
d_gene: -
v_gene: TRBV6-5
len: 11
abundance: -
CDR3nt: TGTGCCAGCAGTGACAGCTACGAGCAGTACTTC
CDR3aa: CASSDSYEQYF

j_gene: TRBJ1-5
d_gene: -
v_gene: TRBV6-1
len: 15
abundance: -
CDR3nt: TGTGCCAGCAGTGCACAGGGTTTTAGCAATCAGCCCCAGCATTTT
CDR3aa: CASSAQGFSNQPQHF

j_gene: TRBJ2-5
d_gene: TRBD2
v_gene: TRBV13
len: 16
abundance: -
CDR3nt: TGTGCCAGCAGCTTAGGCCGGCTAGCGGGACAAGAGACCCAGTACTTC
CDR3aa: CASSLGRLAGQETQYF

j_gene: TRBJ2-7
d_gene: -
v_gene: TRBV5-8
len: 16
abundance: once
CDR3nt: TGTGCCAGCAGCTTGGCCGGACTTCCGGGCAACTTGAAGCAGTACTTC
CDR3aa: CASSLAGLPGNLKQYF

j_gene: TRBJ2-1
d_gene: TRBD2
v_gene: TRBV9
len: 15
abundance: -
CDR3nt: TGTGCCAGCAGCGCGCCTGCGGGGGGTTCCAATGAGCAGTTCTTC
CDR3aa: CASSAPAGGSNEQFF

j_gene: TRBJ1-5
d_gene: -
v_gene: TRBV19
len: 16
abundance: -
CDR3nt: TGTGCCAGTAGCTCCCCTACGGTTGGTGACAATCAGCCCCAGCATTTT
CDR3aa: CASSSPTVGDNQPQHF

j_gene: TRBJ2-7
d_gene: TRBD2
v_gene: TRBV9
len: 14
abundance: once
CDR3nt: TGTGCCAGCAGCGTAGGGGGGGAGGGCTACGAGCAGTACTTC
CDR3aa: CASSVGGEGYEQYF

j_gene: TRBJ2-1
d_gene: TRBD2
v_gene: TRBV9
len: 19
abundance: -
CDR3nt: TGTGCCAGCAGCCCTAGAGGCAGGCTAGCGGCCTCCTCCTACAATGAGCAGTTCTTC
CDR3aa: CASSPRGRLAASSYNEQFF